This TCR beta chain was documented in a study of T-cell memory formation after mild COVID-19. About the study: Among the donors, TCR clusters were largely specific to each donor. Broader study findings: For second-wave clones that peaked at day 37, SARS-CoV-2 specificity went unverified. Contracting CD8+ clones were enriched in EMRA, CD4+ mainly in CM and EM. Contracting clones from day 15 to 85 showed balanced CD4/CD8; later expanders favored CD4+.

V was clipped by 4 bases and J by 3 bases; unmatched bases: 6. CDR1 and CDR2 (germline): SQVTM, ANQGSEA. This CDR3 is 14 amino acids long. TCRdb independently ran MiXCR on the 5' RACE reads; one entry per CDR3 protein. The sample records 410,000 or so distinct CDR3 sequences, 20% to 25% being singletons. Comment on this clonotype: Its antigen is currently unknown.

The V call is TRBV29-1, the J call TRBJ1-5, with TRBD1 identical over 7 bases. The sequence was obtained from an adult woman who had mild COVID-19 (a few samples of this study predate the infection). Cell type and time point are not known. Sample: PBMCs or a T cell subset sorted from them (not recorded which). DNA for the CDR3: TGCAGCGTTGTCTCCGGGACAGTCAATCAGCCCCAGCATTTT. Protein: CSVVSGTVNQPQHF.